What follows are 23 T cell receptor beta chains derived from one specimen sequenced in a study of blood T cell repertoires in COVID-19. The data were produced by immunoSEQ multiplex PCR, yet TCRdb's version contains in-frame clones alone and is incomplete. This repertoire shows 250,000 to 300,000 clones, 82% found once; its top ten account for around 3.2%. Sequencing used peripheral blood. These receptors were collected from a woman aged 18-29 years with acute or convalescent COVID-19.

This clone turned up a few times. This clone may be a read error of a much larger clone one base away. The genes are TRBV6-2 or TRBV6-3 and TRBJ2-1; TRBD2 matches 10 bases. The CDR3 is 13 amino acids. Trimming at V came to 4 bases and at J to 10 bases, leaving 4 bases not matched to a gene. Germline V gene lookup returns CDR1 MNHEY and CDR2 SVGEGT. The CDR3 DNA sequence: TGTGCCAGCAGTTTGCTAGCGGGAGTCGAGCAGTTCTTC. Its protein product is CASSLLAGVEQFF.

The gene calls are TRBV2 and TRBJ1-2, with 12 bases lining up with TRBD1. Losses at the gene ends were 4 bases for V and 7 bases for J; bases not matched to a gene: 13. Germline CDR1 SNHLY, CDR2 FYNNEI. The CDR3 is made up of 17 amino acids. The CDR3 is CASSAGQGAVVSPGYTF. Written as DNA, the CDR3 is TGTGCCAGCAGTGCGGGACAGGGGGCGGTTGTCTCCCCTGGCTACACCTTC. Supplemented by reference TRBV2 and TRBJ1-2, the full variable domain reads EPEVTQTPSHQVTQMGQEVILRCVPISNHLYFYWYRQILGQKVEFLVSFYNNEISEKSEIFDDQFSVERPDGSNFTLKIRSTKLEDSAMYFCASSAGQGAVVSPGYTFGSGTRLTVV.

A few counts support this clone. The chain joins TRBV29-1 to TRBJ1-1, with unresolved D. Germline lookup yields CDR1 SQVTM and CDR2 ANQGSEA. V was pared by 2 bases and J by 1 base, with 11 bases between. The CDR3 totals 14 residues. This chain's CDR3 is CSVEYRDSNTEAFF. CDR3 sequence (DNA): TGCAGCGTTGAATATCGGGATTCGAACACTGAAGCTTTCTTT.

The CDR3 bases are TGTGCCAGCAGCTTAGATCAGGGCCGCTCTGGAAACACCATATATTTT. It yields the protein CASSLDQGRSGNTIYF. The chain links TRBV11-2 to TRBJ1-3; D is possibly TRBD1 (5 bases). Germline CDR1 SGHAT, CDR2 FQNNGV. V dropped 0 bases and J dropped 0 bases, with 9 bases sitting between them. This CDR3 is built from 16 residues.

The rearrangement links TRBV19 to TRBJ2-1, with 8 bases lining up with TRBD2. V lost 3 bases and J lost 4; bases outside the gene matches: 8. Germline V CDR1 and CDR2: LNHDA, SQIVND (reference sequence). This CDR3 is 16 amino acids long. The CDR3 DNA follows: TGTGCCAGTAGTATGGGGTCGACTAGCGCATACAATGAGCAGTTCTTC. This translates into CASSMGSTSAYNEQFF.

A single count supports this clone. V and J are TRBV27 and TRBJ2-7, with TRBD1 identical over 9 bases. V was pared by 5 bases and J by 3 bases, with 5 bases of the junction left unmatched. The CDR3 is made up of 14 amino acids. Germline values: CDR1 MNHEY, CDR2 SMNVEV (reference sequence). The CDR3, as DNA: TGTGCCAGCAGTATGGACAGGGGAGGCTACGAGCAGTACTTC. Translation gives CASSMDRGGYEQYF.

The J gene is TRBJ1-6, the V gene TRBV28; the match to TRBD1 covers 11 bases. The CDR3 totals 16 residues. The V gene end was trimmed by 3 bases and the J gene end by 4 bases; junction bases not matched to a gene: 2. Germline assignment: CDR1 MDHEN and CDR2 SYDVKM. Here the CDR3 reads CASSFGQGAYNSPLHF. CDR3 DNA: TGTGCCAGCAGTTTTGGACAGGGGGCGTATAATTCACCCCTCCACTTT.

V usage is TRBV5-4 and J usage is TRBJ2-5; possible D gene TRBD2, 6 bases. V was clipped by 4 bases and J by 5 bases, with 12 bases between them. The length of the CDR3 is 13 residues. Germline V lookup: CDR1 SGHNT, CDR2 YYREEE (reference sequence). This CDR3 is CASSGEVAETQYF. The CDR3 nucleotides are TGTGCCAGCAGCGGGGAGGTAGCGGAGACCCAGTACTTC.

The chain uses TRBV28 and TRBJ1-5; the D is unclear. V gave up 2 bases and J gave up 4 bases, with 12 bases separating them. The CDR3 has 15 residues. Germline-derived CDR1 and CDR2 are MDHEN and SYDVKM. This CDR3 reads CASSLVTQRNQPQHF. CDR3 coding DNA: TGTGCCAGCAGTTTAGTGACACAAAGAAATCAGCCCCAGCATTTT.

The chain is built from TRBV5-1 and TRBJ2-7; D is ambiguous. The germline V gene has CDR1 SGHRS and CDR2 YFSETQ. Trimming stripped 0 bases from V and 2 bases from J, with 6 bases between. The CDR3 totals 13 residues. The CDR3 coding sequence is TGCGCCAGCAGCTTGGAGAGTCCCTACGAGCAGTACTTC. Translated, it gives CASSLESPYEQYF.

The V gene is TRBV6-5, the J gene TRBJ2-1; 7 nucleotides agree with TRBD2. Trimming took 5 bases from V and 0 from J; bases not matched to a gene: 4. The V gene's germline CDR1 is MNHEY and CDR2 SVGAGI. There are 15 residues in the CDR3. In DNA form, the CDR3 reads TGTGCCAGCAGTCCTTCTAGCGGCTCCTACAATGAGCAGTTCTTC. Its protein is CASSPSSGSYNEQFF.

The rearrangement links TRBV23-1 to TRBJ2-7; 10 bases align to TRBD1. TRBV23-1 is annotated as an ORF whose role is uncertain. The CDR3 covers 17 residues. V shed 3 bases and J 5 bases; nucleotides not matched to a gene: 13. CDR3 residues: CASSHSAGTGVSDEQYF. The CDR3 DNA sequence: TGCGCCAGCAGTCATTCCGCCGGGACAGGGGTTAGCGACGAGCAGTACTTC.

This clone was picked up a small number of times. This chain joins TRBV24-1 and TRBJ2-1; 7 nucleotides line up with TRBD2. Germline CDR1 and CDR2: KGHDR and SFDVKD. V gave up 8 bases and J gave up 8 bases; unmatched junction bases: 5. This CDR3 is built from 12 residues. CDR3: CATNGGGYEQFF. In DNA, the CDR3 is TGTGCCACCAATGGGGGGGGGTATGAGCAGTTCTTC.

The rearrangement links TRBV6-5 to TRBJ2-1, with D tentatively TRBD2 (6 bases). Looked up from germline, CDR1 is MNHEY and CDR2 is SVGAGI. The CDR3 extends over 15 amino acids. Trimming removed 7 bases from V and 7 bases from J, with 20 bases in between. The chain's CDR3 is CASTVIAAGFNEQFF. In nucleotides, the CDR3 is TGTGCCAGCACGGTAATAGCGGCAGGGTTTAATGAGCAGTTCTTC.

This clone showed up just once. This rearrangement joins TRBV6-5 to TRBJ2-7; D is possibly TRBD1 (5 bases). The CDR3 loop spans 13 amino acids. The V gene's germline CDR1 is MNHEY and CDR2 SVGAGI. The V end was cut by 4 bases, the J end by 5 bases, with 12 bases between. The CDR3 reads CASSLAGNHEQYF. The CDR3 DNA sequence: TGTGCCAGCAGTTTGGCAGGGAACCACGAGCAGTACTTC.

The chain carries TRBV10-3 and TRBJ2-7, with 7 positions matching TRBD1. V trimming: 9 bases; J trimming: 0 bases; junction bases outside the gene matches: 8. Germline V gene sequence: CDR1 ENHRY, CDR2 SYGVKD. This CDR3 has 14 residues. CDR3 in DNA: TGTGCCATAGGGACAGAAATTACCTCCTACGAGCAGTACTTC. This translates into CAIGTEITSYEQYF.

The DNA for the CDR3 is TGTGCCAGCAGCTTGCAAGGAGCTTTAGAGACCCAGTACTTC. It yields the protein CASSLQGALETQYF. This rearrangement joins TRBV5-4 to TRBJ2-5; no clear D gene. CDR1 is SGHNT, CDR2 YYREEE, per germline (reference sequence). The CDR3 is 14 amino acids. With 1 base removed from V and 4 bases from J, the gap between germline ends came to 11 bases.

This chain connects TRBV27 to TRBJ1-2; maybe TRBD1 (6 bases). Germline V lookup: CDR1 MNHEY, CDR2 SMNVEV (reference sequence). CDR3 length equals 15 residues. Trimming removed 8 bases at V and 4 bases at J, with 20 bases between. The CDR3, as DNA: TGTGCCAGCCGGGGAATCCGGGACACCCTCTATGGCTACACCTTC. This codes for CASRGIRDTLYGYTF.

The V call is TRBV4-2, the J call TRBJ2-2; TRBD2 aligns across 10 bases. With V trimmed by 0 bases and J by 3 bases, 7 bases remained unmatched. The germline V gene has CDR1 LGHNA and CDR2 YNFKEQ. The CDR3 has 18 residues. The CDR3 here is CASSQEGPSGSDTGELFF. The CDR3 nucleotides read TGTGCCAGCAGCCAAGAAGGTCCTAGCGGGAGTGACACCGGGGAGCTGTTTTTT.

The chain is built from TRBV27 and TRBJ1-6; 8 nucleotides align to TRBD1. CDR1 is MNHEY and CDR2 is SMNVEV in the germline V gene (reference sequence). V shed 4 bases, J shed 0 bases, and the junction held 8 bases outside the gene matches. The CDR3 is made up of 18 amino acids. CDR3 in amino acids: CASSSPTGGSSYNSPLHF. CDR3 DNA: TGTGCCAGCAGTTCCCCCACAGGGGGGAGCTCCTATAATTCACCCCTCCACTTT.

The chain combines TRBV5-1 with TRBJ1-1; possibly TRBD1 for D (6 bases). CDR1 is SGHRS, CDR2 YFSETQ, per germline. This CDR3 has 13 amino acids. V lost 0 bases and J lost 8, with 11 bases in between. The CDR3 nucleotides are TGCGCCAGCAGCTTGGAAGGGGGAGTCGAAGCTTTCTTT. As protein: CASSLEGGVEAFF.

The chain has TRBV6-5 and TRBJ1-1; 9 bases are a match to TRBD1. The CDR3 is 12 residues long. Germline V CDR1 and CDR2: MNHEY, SVGAGI. With 3 bases clipped from V and 11 bases from J, the junction kept 4 bases outside the gene matches. The CDR3 DNA reads as TGTGCCAGCAGTTATGGGACAGGGAGCGCTTTCTTT. This encodes CASSYGTGSAFF.

The rearrangement links TRBV18 to TRBJ2-7; D perhaps matches TRBD2 (5 bases). This CDR3 is built from 15 residues. Germline V lookup: CDR1 KGHSH, CDR2 LQKENI. Trimming left V 2 bases short and J 3 bases short, with 14 bases between. The CDR3 protein is CASSPGTGEYYEQYF. The CDR3 bases are TGTGCCAGCTCACCAGGAACCGGGGAATACTACGAGCAGTACTTC.